The 27 T cell receptor beta chains in this list originate from one sample, sequenced in a study of blood T cells in healthy people across ages. Together with a sample-barcoded 5' primer, a J-beta primer mix was included in a second PCR lasting about 7 to 12 cycles. From the 5' RACE reads, TCRdb called clonotypes with MiXCR, one entry per CDR3 protein. Of around 2 million distinct CDR3 sequences in the sample, around 40% were seen once. The material sequenced was blood. Receptors were obtained from a human donor in good health.

The chain carries TRBV3-1 and TRBJ1-2; D not certain. Germline values: CDR1 LGHDT, CDR2 YNNKEL (reference sequence). The CDR3 loop spans 13 amino acids. Trimming took 1 base from V and 7 from J, leaving 10 bases between them. CDR3 sequence (DNA): TGTGCCAGCAGCCAAGTGGATGAGCGTGGCTACACCTTC. It is translated as CASSQVDERGYTF.

The chain uses TRBV5-6 and TRBJ2-5; D ambiguous. The CDR3 spans 15 residues. Germline V lookup: CDR1 SGHDT, CDR2 YYEEEE. V was trimmed by 1 base and J by 1 base, leaving 11 bases between them. The CDR3 loop is CASSLLAGPQETQYF. The CDR3, as DNA: TGTGCCAGCAGCTTGTTGGCAGGTCCCCAAGAGACCCAGTACTTC.

This clonotype appeared a single time. The chain has TRBV3-1 and TRBJ1-2; perhaps TRBD1 as D (5 bases). The germline V and J ends were trimmed by 4 bases and 4 bases, with 16 bases remaining between them. The CDR3 contains 15 residues. Germline V gives CDR1 LGHDT, CDR2 YNNKEL (reference sequence). The CDR3 loop reads CASSPGSGTTYGYTF. As DNA, the CDR3 is TGTGCCAGCAGCCCGGGTTCCGGGACCACCTATGGCTACACCTTC.

The V call is TRBV29-1, the J call TRBJ2-1; no definite D call. CDR3 size: 15 residues. V was trimmed by 4 bases and J by 2 bases, leaving 15 bases between them. Germline loops: CDR1 SQVTM, CDR2 ANQGSEA. The CDR3 here is CSVVQGGKTYNEQFF. The CDR3 DNA follows: TGCAGCGTTGTCCAAGGTGGTAAAACCTACAATGAGCAGTTCTTC.

This clonotype was seen a few times. The genes are TRBV29-1 and TRBJ2-3; possibly TRBD1 for D (6 bases). With 1 base removed from V and 0 bases from J, the gap between germline ends came to 11 bases. The CDR3 length is 15 residues. Germline CDR1 and CDR2: SQVTM and ANQGSEA. The DNA for the CDR3 is TGCAGCGTTGAAGGGTTCAGGGGAAGCACAGATACGCAGTATTTT. Translation: CSVEGFRGSTDTQYF.

The rearrangement joins TRBV12-3 or TRBV12-4 to TRBJ1-3; no reliable D call. The CDR3 is 14 amino acids. Trimming left V 4 bases short and J 4 bases short, with 11 bases between. The CDR3 loop reads CASSYGSAGNTIYF. The DNA of the CDR3 is TGTGCCAGCAGTTATGGTTCCGCGGGAAACACCATATATTTT.

The chain has TRBV4-2 and TRBJ2-5; TRBD2 matches 9 bases. V shed 0 bases and J 4 bases; nucleotides not matched to a gene: 6. The CDR3 covers 16 residues. Germline CDR1 reads LGHNA; CDR2 reads YNFKEQ. The CDR3 loop is CASSQDPLAGSETQYF. CDR3 sequence (DNA): TGTGCCAGCAGCCAAGATCCCCTAGCGGGGTCAGAGACCCAGTACTTC.

This clonotype was recorded at least ten times. V and J are TRBV29-1 and TRBJ1-5, with a tentative D call TRBD1 (5 bases). Germline CDR1 and CDR2: SQVTM and ANQGSEA. With 7 bases removed from V and 5 bases from J, the gap between germline ends came to 12 bases. The CDR3 loop spans 12 amino acids. CDR3 amino acids: CSAWDGDQPQHF. In DNA form, the CDR3 reads TGCAGCGCTTGGGACGGGGATCAGCCCCAGCATTTT.

This clonotype was counted many times. The J gene is TRBJ2-4, the V gene TRBV7-2; 10 nucleotides match TRBD2. V was clipped by 1 base and J by 15 bases; unmatched bases: 9. CDR3 size: 14 residues. CDR1 SGHTA and CDR2 FQGNSA come from the germline V gene. CDR3 residues: CASSLEAGGPLRYF. The CDR3 DNA reads TGTGCCAGCAGCTTAGAAGCGGGGGGGCCTCTTAGGTACTTC. The whole variable domain, filled in from reference TRBV7-2 and TRBJ2-4, reads GAGVSQSPSNKVTEKGKDVELRCDPISGHTALYWYRQSLGQGLEFLIYFQGNSAPDKSGLPSDRFSAERTGGSVSTLTIQRTQQEDSAVYLCASSLEAGGPLRYFGAGTRLSVL.

The rearrangement uses TRBV14 and TRBJ1-5, with D possibly being TRBD1 (5 bases). V lost 7 bases and J lost 0, with 16 bases in between. The CDR3 runs 16 residues. The germline gives CDR1 SGHDN, CDR2 FVKESK. The CDR3 region has the DNA TGTGCCAGCACCTGGGGACGGAATAATAGCAATCAGCCCCAGCATTTT. Encoded protein: CASTWGRNNSNQPQHF.

The rearrangement joins TRBV20-1 to TRBJ1-1; no reliable D call. The CDR3 sequence is 12 residues long. The germline V gene has CDR1 DFQATT and CDR2 SNEGSKA (reference sequence). V was trimmed by 3 bases and J by 8 bases, leaving 13 bases between them. The CDR3 coding sequence is TGCAGTGCTAGTCAGGCCCTGAGAGAAGCTTTCTTT. This codes for CSASQALREAFF.

The V and J genes are TRBV7-8 and TRBJ2-1; D tentatively reads TRBD1 or TRBD2 (7 bases each). V lost 5 bases and J 8 bases, leaving 19 bases between the germline ends. The V gene's germline CDR1 is SGHVS and CDR2 FQNEAQ. CDR3 length equals 15 residues. Here the CDR3 reads CASSPGGGFRDEQFF. DNA for the CDR3: TGTGCCAGCAGCCCAGGGGGGGGGTTTCGCGATGAGCAGTTCTTC. The full variable domain, completed using reference TRBV7-8 and TRBJ2-1, is GAGVSQSPRYKVAKRGQDVALRCDPISGHVSLFWYQQALGQGPEFLTYFQNEAQLDKSGLPSDRFFAERPEGSVSTLKIQRTQQEDSAVYLCASSPGGGFRDEQFFGPGTRLTVL.

As to this clonotype: One junction end does not reproduce the germline sequence, and a read error may be involved. This chain joins TRBV20-1 and TRBJ1-2; possibly TRBD1 for D (6 bases). The CDR3 has 15 residues. Germline assignment: CDR1 DFQATT and CDR2 SNEGSKA (reference sequence). CDR3 sequence: CSAVTLTGYNDGYTF. CDR3 DNA sequence: TGCAGTGCTGTAACACTGACAGGTTATAACGATGGCTACACCTTC.

The chain links TRBV20-1 to TRBJ2-1; TRBD1 matches 12 bases. The CDR3 runs 16 residues. CDR1 and CDR2 (germline): DFQATT, SNEGSKA (reference sequence). V shed 5 bases and J 6 bases; nucleotides not matched to a gene: 11. The CDR3 loop is CSALIPGQGARNEQFF. The CDR3 DNA follows: TGCAGTGCTCTTATCCCGGGACAGGGGGCGCGCAATGAGCAGTTCTTC.

The chain combines TRBV7-2 with TRBJ2-7, with D possibly being TRBD1 (6 bases). Judging by the DNA end, TRBJ2-5 fits better; the J call may be wrong. This CDR3 has 16 amino acids. Germline V lookup: CDR1 SGHTA, CDR2 FQGNSA. CDR3 bases: TGTGCCAGCAGCTTGCGGTCACAGGGCTTCCAAGAGACCCAGTACTTC. Its protein is CASSLRSQGFQETQYF.

This clonotype was detected only a few times. V gene TRBV5-8 combines with J gene TRBJ2-3; 7 bases are shared with TRBD2. CDR1 is SGHTS, CDR2 YDEGEE, per germline. V shed 5 bases and J 3 bases; nucleotides not matched to a gene: 9. This CDR3 region has 15 residues. The CDR3 DNA reads as TGTGCCAGCAGTTCCCCTTGGGGGGGGACAGATACGCAGTATTTT. Protein: CASSSPWGGTDTQYF.

The chain combines TRBV14 with TRBJ2-1, with TRBD2 matching 8 bases. Per the germline V gene, CDR1 is SGHDN and CDR2 is FVKESK. There are 18 residues in the CDR3. V gave up 2 bases and J gave up 4 bases; unmatched junction bases: 13. The CDR3 protein is CASSQLKKAGLEYNEQFF. CDR3 bases: TGTGCCAGCAGCCAACTAAAGAAGGCGGGACTAGAATACAATGAGCAGTTCTTC.

The chain combines TRBV9 with TRBJ2-3; D ambiguous. The CDR3 consists of 12 residues. Germline V CDR1 and CDR2: SGDLS, YYNGEE. V shed 4 bases and J shed 7 bases, with 10 bases lying between them. CDR3 nucleotide sequence: TGTGCCAGCAGCCCGTATTCGCATACGCAGTATTTT. This gives the protein CASSPYSHTQYF. The full variable domain, completed using reference TRBV9 and TRBJ2-3, is DSGVTQTPKHLITATGQRVTLRCSPRSGDLSVYWYQQSLDQGLQFLIQYYNGEERAKGNILERFSAQQFPDLHSELNLSSLELGDSALYFCASSPYSHTQYFGPGTRLTVL.

V usage is TRBV10-3 and J usage is TRBJ2-1, with 9 bases lining up with TRBD2. The CDR3 length is 17 residues. The germline CDR1 and CDR2 sequences are ENHRY and SYGVKD. Unmatched junction bases numbered 10, after V lost 0 bases and J lost 7 bases. Written as DNA, the CDR3 is TGTGCCATCAGTGAGTCCGTCAGGTCCAGCGGGGGGAATGAGCAGTTCTTC. Its protein product is CAISESVRSSGGNEQFF.

The rearrangement uses TRBV6-6 and TRBJ1-4; D gene uncertain. Per germline, CDR1 MNHNY and CDR2 SVGAGI (reference sequence). This CDR3 region has 14 residues. Between the trimmed V and J ends, which lost 6 bases and 9 bases, there was a span of 17 bases. This chain's CDR3 is CASRETPERKKLFF. In nucleotides, the CDR3 is TGTGCCAGCAGAGAAACACCCGAACGGAAAAAACTGTTTTTT.

The J gene is TRBJ1-1, the V gene TRBV12-3 or TRBV12-4; 9 positions agree with TRBD1. The CDR3 runs 16 residues. Losses at the gene ends were 5 bases for V and 4 bases for J; bases not matched to a gene: 11. CDR3 coding DNA: TGTGCCAGCAGTAGGGGACAGGGCTTTGTTGGCACTGAAGCTTTCTTT. This gives the protein CASSRGQGFVGTEAFF.

The V call is TRBV4-1, the J call TRBJ1-2; D call uncertain. The V gene lost 1 base and the J gene lost 4 bases, with 16 bases spanning the gap. Germline V gene lookup returns CDR1 MGHRA and CDR2 YSYEKL. CDR3 size: 16 residues. The CDR3 nucleotides are TGCGCCAGCAGCCAAGGATGGCAGGTGGAGGGCTATGGCTACACCTTC. Protein: CASSQGWQVEGYGYTF.

In its sample, this clonotype was seen a few times. V is TRBV28 and J is TRBJ2-1; 7 bases agree with TRBD1. V was clipped by 7 bases and J by 13 bases; unmatched bases: 16. CDR3 length: 14 amino acids. CDR1 is MDHEN, CDR2 SYDVKM, per germline. In DNA, the CDR3 is TGTGCCAGCATACCGACAGGGAGTCCCTATTCACAGTTCTTC. Amino acid sequence: CASIPTGSPYSQFF.

This sequence joins TRBV4-3 and TRBJ2-1; possible D gene TRBD2, 7 bases. This CDR3 is 16 amino acids long. V was cut by 5 bases and J by 6 bases, with 20 bases left in between. Germline lookup yields CDR1 LGHNA and CDR2 YSLEER. As DNA, the CDR3 is TGCGCCAGCAGCTCCGTGGGGGGGGGCTCGATCAATGAGCAGTTCTTC. Protein sequence: CASSSVGGGSINEQFF.

This clonotype showed up just a few times. This chain uses TRBV4-3 with TRBJ1-5; D ambiguous. CDR1 LGHNA and CDR2 YSLEER come from the germline V gene. V lost 0 bases to trimming and J lost 9 bases, with 9 bases between them. The CDR3 sequence is 13 residues long. CDR3 amino acids: CASSQERRGPQHF. CDR3 DNA sequence: TGCGCCAGCAGCCAAGAAAGGCGGGGGCCCCAGCATTTT.

This clonotype was seen a handful of times. The V call is TRBV2, the J call TRBJ1-4, with D unresolved. This CDR3 is 13 amino acids long. Trimming cost V 4 bases and J 5 bases, with 8 bases left between them. The germline V gene has CDR1 SNHLY and CDR2 FYNNEI. Here the CDR3 reads CASSGQMNEKLFF. The CDR3, as DNA: TGTGCCAGCAGTGGGCAGATGAATGAAAAACTGTTTTTT.

On this clonotype itself: A much more abundant neighbour one base away suggests this may be a read error. The V gene is TRBV6-4, the J gene TRBJ1-5, with D unresolved. The germline CDR1 and CDR2 sequences are MRHNA and SNTAGT. CDR3 length: 14 amino acids. DNA of the CDR3: TGTGCCAGCAGGGACTCCGGTGATAATCAGCCCCAGCATTTT. It codes for CASRDSGDNQPQHF.